These 20 T cell receptor beta chains were all obtained from the same sample, sequenced in a study of CD8+ T cells in alopecia areata. TCR sequencing used cDNA made by reverse transcription of extracted RNA. Repertoires were generated with immunoSEQ multiplex PCR, while TCRdb's copy carries only in-frame clones and drops some. The table records under 350,000 clones, 55% to 75% of them present only once. As to treatment: oral pan-JAK inhibitor, 5-10 mg twice daily. Here the sequenced sample was CD4+ T cells sorted from blood, taken at week 24, from a patient treated with tofacitinib. The receptors here all came from a human donor with alopecia areata.

The chain recombines TRBV30 with TRBJ1-6, with a weak D call TRBD1 (5 bases). The CDR3 extends over 15 amino acids. The ends were cut back, 2 bases at V and 15 bases at J, with 23 bases in the middle. The germline V gene has CDR1 GTSNPN and CDR2 SVGIG (reference sequence). For the CDR3, the DNA is TGTGCCTGGAGTTCTTCCGGGACCACCAGTGTTCTCCTCCACTTT. It specifies CAWSSSGTTSVLLHF.

This clone occurred a few times. The gene calls are TRBV29-1 and TRBJ1-4; weak D call: TRBD1 (5 bases). Trimming took off 1 base at V and 10 bases at J, with 13 bases between the two ends. Germline lookup yields CDR1 SQVTM and CDR2 ANQGSEA. This CDR3 spans 13 amino acids. Written as DNA, the CDR3 is TGCAGCGTTGAAGCAGCCAGGGCGGGAAAACTGTTTTTT. Protein product: CSVEAARAGKLFF.

This chain joins TRBV6-1 and TRBJ1-2, with a possible D match to TRBD1 (6 bases). Germline assignment: CDR1 MNHNS and CDR2 SASEGT. CDR3 size: 12 residues. V lost 4 bases, J lost 7 bases, and 10 bases lay in between. CDR3 nucleotide sequence: TGTGCCAGCAGTGTACAGGGACCTGGCTACACCTTC. Protein: CASSVQGPGYTF.

This clone turned up a few times. CDR3: CASSEGEAGYYEQYF. CDR3 coding DNA: TGTGCCAGTAGTGAGGGTGAGGCGGGCTACTACGAGCAGTACTTC. The chain is built from TRBV19 and TRBJ2-7; a weak D match, TRBD2 (5 bases). Trimming left V 5 bases short and J 3 bases short, with 17 bases between. The CDR3 runs to 15 residues. Germline CDR1 LNHDA, CDR2 SQIVND (reference sequence).

The chain employs TRBV6-5 and TRBJ1-1; D is perhaps TRBD1 (5 bases). Germline CDR1 reads MNHEY; CDR2 reads SVGAGI. The CDR3 has 14 residues. V lost 5 bases, J lost 6 bases, and 16 bases lay in between. This CDR3 reads CASSQTPGMSEAFF. In nucleotides, the CDR3 is TGTGCCAGCAGTCAAACTCCAGGGATGTCTGAAGCTTTCTTT.

This rearrangement joins TRBV4-1 to TRBJ1-5; the D is unclear. V lost 1 base and J lost 5, with 6 bases in between. The CDR3 has 13 residues. Germline loops: CDR1 MGHRA, CDR2 YSYEKL. In DNA, the CDR3 is TGCGCCAGCAGCCAAGGGCACTATCAGCCCCAGCATTTT. This encodes CASSQGHYQPQHF.

CDR3 nucleotides: TGTGCCAGCAGTTCGCCCGAGCGGGGGGGCAGGAATGAGCAGTTCTTC. Its translation: CASSSPERGGRNEQFF. The chain uses TRBV7-2 and TRBJ2-1, with TRBD2 identical over 10 bases. The CDR3 runs to 16 residues. In germline, CDR1 is SGHTA, CDR2 FQGNSA. The V segment lost 6 bases and the J segment 7 bases; nucleotides outside the gene matches: 12. Complete variable domain (other parts from reference TRBV7-2 and TRBJ2-1): GAGVSQSPSNKVTEKGKDVELRCDPISGHTALYWYRQSLGQGLEFLIYFQGNSAPDKSGLPSDRFSAERTGGSVSTLTIQRTQQEDSAVYLCASSSPERGGRNEQFFGPGTRLTVL.

Only a few counts were recorded for this clone. The rearrangement joins TRBV6-1 to TRBJ2-5, with 8 bases that match TRBD1. The ends lost 4 bases at V and 3 bases at J; junction bases unmatched: 7. Germline V CDR1 and CDR2: MNHNS, SASEGT. The CDR3 length is 15 residues. DNA of the CDR3: TGTGCCAGCAGTGGTACCGGGACAGGAAAAGAGACCCAGTACTTC. Translated: CASSGTGTGKETQYF.

V gene TRBV28 combines with J gene TRBJ1-2; TRBD1 agrees at 7 bases. CDR3 length: 15 residues. The junction had 13 bases not matched to a gene; V was cut back by 4 bases and J by 8 bases. Germline CDR1 reads MDHEN; CDR2 reads SYDVKM. The CDR3 protein is CASSSTGSVLEGYTF. CDR3 DNA: TGTGCCAGCAGTTCGACAGGGAGCGTCTTGGAAGGCTACACCTTC.

J is TRBJ1-2 and V is TRBV29-1, with 7 positions matching TRBD1. The length of the CDR3 is 12 residues. Germline V gives CDR1 SQVTM, CDR2 ANQGSEA. Trimming cost V 7 bases and J 9 bases; bases outside gene matches: 11. CDR3 protein: CSARNDRESYTF. In DNA, the CDR3 is TGCAGCGCACGAAATGACAGGGAAAGCTACACCTTC.

The chain uses TRBV10-3 and TRBJ1-2; a possible D gene is TRBD1 (6 bases). The CDR3 extends over 12 amino acids. Germline V gene sequence: CDR1 ENHRY, CDR2 SYGVKD. Trimming removed 8 bases from V and 0 bases from J, with 7 bases in between. The CDR3 protein is CAIGQTNYGYTF. Here the CDR3 DNA reads TGTGCCATCGGACAGACTAACTATGGCTACACCTTC.

The chain has TRBV18 and TRBJ1-2; a possible D gene is TRBD1 (5 bases). The ends were cut back, 2 bases at V and 0 bases at J, with 16 bases in the middle. This CDR3 has 17 residues. From germline, CDR1 is KGHSH and CDR2 LQKENI. The DNA of the CDR3 is TGTGCCAGCTCACCAGGGGCGCTCGTCCAGACTAACTATGGCTACACCTTC. This codes for CASSPGALVQTNYGYTF.

J is TRBJ1-6 and V is TRBV27, with 8 bases lining up with TRBD1. Germline V gives CDR1 MNHEY, CDR2 SMNVEV (reference sequence). V shed 5 bases and J 9 bases; nucleotides not matched to a gene: 3. The CDR3 extends over 13 amino acids. The CDR3 DNA sequence: TGTGCCAGCAGTGTAGACAGGGGTTCACCCCTCCACTTT. This sequence encodes CASSVDRGSPLHF.

The chain recombines TRBV6-6 with TRBJ2-5; 10 nucleotides match TRBD1. The V gene's germline CDR1 is MNHNY and CDR2 SVGAGI (reference sequence). The junction had 3 bases not matched to a gene; V was cut back by 2 bases and J by 3 bases. This CDR3 is built from 15 residues. This CDR3 is CASSYRDRGEETQYF. The CDR3 region has the DNA TGTGCCAGCAGTTACAGGGACAGGGGCGAAGAGACCCAGTACTTC.

This clone has a handful of counts. The chain carries TRBV29-1 and TRBJ2-2; TRBD1 matches at 8 bases. Germline trimming cut 6 bases from V and 4 bases from J; bases unmatched to any gene: 4. The germline gives CDR1 SQVTM, CDR2 ANQGSEA. The CDR3 covers 13 residues. CDR3 protein: CSVRTGSTGELFF. CDR3 nucleotides: TGCAGCGTCAGGACAGGGAGCACCGGGGAGCTGTTTTTT.

The chain couples TRBV19 to TRBJ2-6, with D perhaps matching TRBD1 (5 bases). The V gene lost 5 bases and the J gene lost 0 bases, with 11 bases spanning the gap. CDR3 size: 16 residues. Germline CDR1 reads LNHDA; CDR2 reads SQIVND (reference sequence). CDR3 region: CASSEQGSSGANVLTF. Here the CDR3 DNA reads TGTGCCAGTAGTGAGCAGGGTAGCTCTGGGGCCAACGTCCTGACTTTC. The complete variable domain, with remaining parts taken from reference TRBV19 and TRBJ2-6, reads DGGITQSPKYLFRKEGQNVTLSCEQNLNHDAMYWYRQDPGQGLRLIYYSQIVNDFQKGDIAEGYSVSREKKESFPLTVTSAQKNPTAFYLCASSEQGSSGANVLTFGAGSRLTVL.

This chain joins TRBV28 and TRBJ2-7, with a tentative D call TRBD2 (6 bases). The CDR3 covers 15 residues. Per germline, CDR1 MDHEN and CDR2 SYDVKM. With 5 bases removed from V and 3 bases from J, the gap between germline ends came to 17 bases. The CDR3 loop is CASSPRGRMSYEQYF. In DNA, the CDR3 is TGTGCCAGCAGTCCGCGGGGACGGATGAGCTACGAGCAGTACTTC.

The rearrangement uses TRBV12-5 and TRBJ1-2; 8 nucleotides line up with TRBD1. This CDR3 region has 14 residues. V was clipped by 3 bases and J by 4 bases; unmatched bases: 4. CDR1 is LGHNT and CDR2 is FRNRAP in the germline V gene. CDR3 in DNA: TGTGCTAGTGGTTTCGGGACAGGCCCCTATGGCTACACCTTC. It translates to CASGFGTGPYGYTF.

This clone has just a few counts. The CDR3 reads CASRANSGNTEAFF. In DNA, the CDR3 is TGCGCCAGCAGGGCAAACAGTGGGAACACTGAAGCTTTCTTT. This chain uses TRBV5-1 with TRBJ1-1; no clear D gene. The CDR3 runs 14 residues. Germline CDR1 reads SGHRS; CDR2 reads YFSETQ. V dropped 5 bases and J dropped 1 base, with 12 bases sitting between them.

This clone was observed a few times. V usage is TRBV15 and J usage is TRBJ1-5; D uncertain. The CDR3 is 15 residues long. CDR1 and CDR2 from the germline V gene are LNHNV and YYDKDF (reference sequence). V dropped 3 bases and J dropped 8 bases, with 17 bases sitting between them. The DNA for the CDR3 is TGTGCCACCAGCAGGGAGGGAATGAACGGCGAGCCCCAGCATTTT. Protein: CATSREGMNGEPQHF.